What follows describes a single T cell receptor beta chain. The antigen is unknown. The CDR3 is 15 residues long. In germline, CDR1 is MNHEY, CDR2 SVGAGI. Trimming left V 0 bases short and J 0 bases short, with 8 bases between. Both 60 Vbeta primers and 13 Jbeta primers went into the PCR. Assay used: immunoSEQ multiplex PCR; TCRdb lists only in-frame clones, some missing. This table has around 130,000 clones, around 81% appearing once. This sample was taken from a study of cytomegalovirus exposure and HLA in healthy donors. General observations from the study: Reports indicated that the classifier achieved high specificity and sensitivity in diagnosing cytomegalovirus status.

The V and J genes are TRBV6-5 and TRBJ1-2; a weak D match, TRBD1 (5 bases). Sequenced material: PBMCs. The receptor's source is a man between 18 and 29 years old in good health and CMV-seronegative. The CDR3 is CASSYSRQSNYGYTF. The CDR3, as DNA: TGTGCCAGCAGTTACTCGAGACAGTCTAACTATGGCTACACCTTC.